Below, 27 T cell receptor beta chains from the same sample are listed, as sequenced in a study of Ad26.COV2.S vaccination and SARS-CoV-2 variants. Profiled with immunoSEQ multiplex PCR; TCRdb holds only in-frame clones, not every one. The sample shows under 550,000 clones, roughly 90% of them seen only once. Treatment: 15 to 20 received Ad26.COV2.S at low or high dose, single or two shots; roughly five received placebo; per-sample allocation not given. Samples came from day 63 after the first vaccine or placebo injection. The sequences come from peripheral blood, collected in a trial of Ad26.COV2.S vaccine versus placebo. These receptors originate from a person aged 18 to 59 who received the Ad26.COV2.S COVID-19 vaccine or a placebo.

In this sample, this clone turned up once. The rearrangement links TRBV7-2 to TRBJ2-7; 14 positions agree with TRBD2. In germline, CDR1 is SGHTA, CDR2 FQGNSA. The J segment lost 2 bases and the V segment lost 5 bases, leaving 2 bases of the junction unmatched. This CDR3 spans 15 amino acids. CDR3 nucleotides: TGTGCCAGCAGCCCGGGACTAGCGGGGGCCTACGAGCAGTACTTC. Amino acids: CASSPGLAGAYEQYF.

The V call is TRBV7-3, the J call TRBJ1-1; TRBD1 matches 9 bases. The CDR3 loop spans 14 amino acids. V gave up 3 bases and J gave up 10 bases; unmatched junction bases: 9. Germline V CDR1 and CDR2: SGHTA, FQGTGA. In DNA form, the CDR3 reads TGTGCCAGCAGCTTTGGGACAGGGTTTAAGGGAGCTTTCTTT. Translation gives CASSFGTGFKGAFF.

The chain links TRBV10-3 to TRBJ2-1; D is unresolved. CDR3 size: 12 residues. V lost 8 bases, J lost 8 bases, and 13 bases lay in between. CDR1 ENHRY and CDR2 SYGVKD come from the germline V gene. CDR3 DNA: TGTGCCATCGATGCAAAGGGCGATGAGCAGTTCTTC. It is translated as CAIDAKGDEQFF.

This clone was seen only once. The rearrangement uses TRBV28 and TRBJ1-5; 8 nucleotides line up with TRBD1. J was trimmed by 5 bases and V by 5 bases; bases with no gene match: 5. The CDR3 covers 14 residues. Germline assignment: CDR1 MDHEN and CDR2 SYDVKM. Written as DNA, the CDR3 is TGTGCCAGCAGTGCCGGGACAGGTTATCAGCCCCAGCATTTT. Its protein product is CASSAGTGYQPQHF.

V is TRBV7-3 and J is TRBJ1-3; D is ambiguous. Per germline, CDR1 SGHTA and CDR2 FQGTGA. The CDR3 runs to 15 residues. The ends were cut back, 5 bases at V and 0 bases at J, with 11 bases in the middle. Here the CDR3 reads CASSPGPSSGNTIYF. The CDR3 bases are TGTGCCAGCAGCCCCGGCCCATCCTCTGGAAACACCATATATTTT.

V usage is TRBV27 and J usage is TRBJ1-5; D not certain. Trimming took 0 bases from V and 7 from J, leaving 13 bases between them. Per the germline V gene, CDR1 is MNHEY and CDR2 is SMNVEV (reference sequence). The length of the CDR3 is 15 residues. For the CDR3, the DNA is TGTGCCAGCAGTTTATCTTCCTCGCCGGGCCAGCCCCAGCATTTT. Amino acids: CASSLSSSPGQPQHF.

CDR3 in amino acids: CASSRPGGTAGNTIYF. In DNA form, the CDR3 reads TGTGCCAGCAGCCGCCCTGGGGGGACAGCTGGAAACACCATATATTTT. The chain employs TRBV3-1 (or the pseudogene TRBV3-2) and TRBJ1-3, with 7 bases fitting TRBD1. Germline CDR1 and CDR2: LGHDT and YNNKEL (reference sequence). CDR3 length: 16 residues. After removal of 4 bases from V and 2 bases from J, the junction contained 8 bases not matched to a gene.

The V call is TRBV27, the J call TRBJ1-1; D gene unclear. In germline, CDR1 is MNHEY, CDR2 SMNVEV (reference sequence). The CDR3 covers 15 residues. Trimming shortened V by 1 base and J by 0 bases, and 9 bases separated the two germline ends. The CDR3 here is CASSLLAGLNTEAFF. The CDR3 DNA sequence: TGTGCCAGCAGTTTATTGGCGGGTTTGAACACTGAAGCTTTCTTT.

The chain uses TRBV11-2 and TRBJ2-3; D possibly corresponds to TRBD2 (5 bases). Germline CDR1 reads SGHAT; CDR2 reads FQNNGV. Trimming took off 4 bases at V and 2 bases at J, with 13 bases between the two ends. The CDR3 runs 15 residues. The DNA of the CDR3 is TGTGCCAGCAGCTCTCAAGACTACTACACAGATACGCAGTATTTT. Amino acid sequence: CASSSQDYYTDTQYF.

The CDR3 sequence is CASRGQGIPEAFF. The CDR3 DNA reads as TGTGCCAGCAGAGGACAGGGAATCCCTGAAGCTTTCTTT. The chain combines TRBV25-1 with TRBJ1-1; 8 bases line up with TRBD1. The length of the CDR3 is 13 residues. Looked up from germline, CDR1 is MGHDK and CDR2 is SYGVNS. The trim removed 6 bases at V and 6 bases at J, leaving 6 bases unmatched.

V is TRBV10-3 and J is TRBJ2-1; 9 nucleotides align to TRBD2. Trimming at V came to 7 bases and at J to 9 bases, leaving 4 bases not matched to a gene. CDR1 and CDR2 from the germline V gene are ENHRY and SYGVKD. The CDR3 covers 12 residues. CDR3 region: CAITGLAGEQFF. CDR3 sequence (DNA): TGTGCCATCACGGGACTAGCCGGTGAGCAGTTCTTC.

This clone was seen once. This rearrangement joins TRBV28 to TRBJ1-1; 10 bases agree with TRBD1. The CDR3 runs 17 residues. Germline CDR1 MDHEN, CDR2 SYDVKM. Germline trimming cut 5 bases from V and 6 bases from J; bases unmatched to any gene: 15. This CDR3 reads CASSPLKGTGEISEAFF. DNA for the CDR3: TGTGCCAGCAGTCCACTTAAAGGGACAGGGGAAATTTCTGAAGCTTTCTTT.

The chain uses TRBV18 and TRBJ1-2; 10 nucleotides agree with TRBD1. The germline gives CDR1 KGHSH, CDR2 LQKENI. V was clipped by 7 bases and J by 5 bases; unmatched bases: 7. CDR3 length: 14 amino acids. The CDR3 here is CASYPGQGFYGYTF. The CDR3 DNA is TGTGCCAGCTATCCGGGACAGGGGTTTTATGGCTACACCTTC. Drawing the rest from reference TRBV18 and TRBJ1-2, the complete variable domain is NAGVMQNPRHLVRRRGQEARLRCSPMKGHSHVYWYRQLPEEGLKFMVYLQKENIIDESGMPKERFSAEFPKEGPSILRIQQVVRGDSAAYFCASYPGQGFYGYTFGSGTRLTVV.

This chain uses TRBV6-5 with TRBJ1-6; 7 bases fit TRBD1. CDR1 is MNHEY, CDR2 SVGAGI, per germline. V shed 7 bases and J 5 bases; nucleotides not matched to a gene: 5. CDR3 length: 14 residues. The CDR3 sequence: CASIFTGDNSPLHF. The DNA for the CDR3 is TGTGCCAGCATCTTTACAGGGGATAATTCACCCCTCCACTTT.

This chain uses TRBV5-4 with TRBJ2-3; TRBD1 matches 9 bases. Germline CDR1 and CDR2: SGHNT and YYREEE (reference sequence). CDR3 length: 14 amino acids. V lost 4 bases and J lost 4; bases outside the gene matches: 4. The CDR3 is CASSQDRGADTQYF. For the CDR3, the DNA is TGTGCCAGCAGCCAGGACAGGGGCGCAGATACGCAGTATTTT. Variable domain in full (rest from reference TRBV5-4 and TRBJ2-3): ETGVTQSPTHLIKTRGQQVTLRCSSQSGHNTVSWYQQALGQGPQFIFQYYREEENGRGNFPPRFSGLQFPNYSSELNVNALELDDSALYLCASSQDRGADTQYFGPGTRLTVL.

Points on this clone: The junction differs from germline at one of its ends, possibly a read error. This chain uses TRBV18 with TRBJ2-1; D unclear. There are 14 residues in the CDR3. Germline V gives CDR1 KGHSH, CDR2 LQKENI. CDR3 in amino acids: CASSPPQQYSEQFF. The CDR3 DNA follows: TGTGCCAGCTCACCACCGCAACAATACAGTGAGCAGTTCTTC.

This clone occurred a few times. The chain joins TRBV29-1 to TRBJ2-7, with 10 bases identical to TRBD1. The germline V gene has CDR1 SQVTM and CDR2 ANQGSEA. The CDR3 has 13 amino acids. Unmatched junction bases numbered 11, after V lost 6 bases and J lost 9 bases. The CDR3 region is CSVWTGGFSPQYF. In DNA, the CDR3 is TGCAGCGTCTGGACAGGGGGGTTTTCACCGCAGTACTTC.

This clone was recorded once. The chain couples TRBV7-9 to TRBJ2-7; 9 positions match TRBD1. Per germline, CDR1 SEHNR and CDR2 FQNEAQ (reference sequence). The CDR3 sequence is 17 residues long. V lost 4 bases to trimming and J lost 5 bases; unmatched junction nucleotides: 15. In DNA form, the CDR3 reads TGTGCCAGCAGCTCCCACGGACCGGGACAGGGTTTCCACGAGCAGTACTTC. It codes for CASSSHGPGQGFHEQYF. The full variable domain, its missing parts supplied by reference TRBV7-9 and TRBJ2-7, is DTGVSQNPRHKITKRGQNVTFRCDPISEHNRLYWYRQTLGQGPEFLTYFQNEAQLEKSRLLSDRFSAERPKGSFSTLEIQRTEQGDSAMYLCASSSHGPGQGFHEQYFGPGTRLTVT.

V usage is TRBV5-8 and J usage is TRBJ2-5, with D unresolved. The CDR3 is 14 residues long. In germline, CDR1 is SGHTS, CDR2 YDEGEE. V was pared by 0 bases and J by 2 bases, with 8 bases between. The CDR3 DNA follows: TGTGCCAGCAGCTTGGGTCCCGATCAAGAGACCCAGTACTTC. This gives the protein CASSLGPDQETQYF.

This sequence joins TRBV7-2 and TRBJ1-6; D is perhaps TRBD1 (5 bases). V lost 1 base, J lost 10 bases, and 14 bases lay in between. The CDR3 has 15 amino acids. Germline V lookup: CDR1 SGHTA, CDR2 FQGNSA. CDR3 region: CASSLGWQGGSPLHF. DNA for the CDR3: TGTGCCAGCAGCTTAGGATGGCAGGGTGGATCACCCCTCCACTTT.

The sample holds one count of this clone. CDR3 protein: CASTTPILGELFF. The CDR3 DNA follows: TGTGCCAGCACCACCCCCATCCTCGGTGAGCTGTTTTTT. The chain is built from TRBV3-1 (or the pseudogene TRBV3-2) and TRBJ2-2; D gene unclear. Per the germline V gene, CDR1 is LGHDT and CDR2 is YNNKEL (reference sequence). V lost 7 bases and J 11 bases, leaving 17 bases between the germline ends. This CDR3 spans 13 amino acids.

This chain uses TRBV18 with TRBJ2-3; D is possibly TRBD2 (5 bases). The length of the CDR3 is 14 residues. The germline V and J ends were trimmed by 2 bases and 5 bases, with 11 bases remaining between them. CDR1 and CDR2 (germline): KGHSH, LQKENI. CDR3 protein: CASSPGERVDTQYF. DNA for the CDR3: TGTGCCAGCTCACCAGGCGAGAGGGTAGATACGCAGTATTTT.

V is TRBV6-2 or TRBV6-3 and J is TRBJ2-7; 8 bases are a match to TRBD2. Germline CDR1 and CDR2: MNHEY and SVGEGT. The CDR3 sequence is 16 residues long. Trimming took 6 bases from V and 3 from J; bases not matched to a gene: 13. CDR3 in DNA: TGTGCCAGCAGCCTATACAGCGGGGGAGGGAACTACGAGCAGTACTTC. This translates into CASSLYSGGGNYEQYF.

The chain is built from TRBV6-5 and TRBJ1-2; D is possibly TRBD1 (6 bases). This CDR3 is 15 amino acids long. The germline V gene encodes CDR1 MNHEY and CDR2 SVGAGI. Trimming pared 4 bases from V and 5 bases from J, leaving 17 bases between. The CDR3 region is CASSFLSTGLYGYTF. In DNA, the CDR3 is TGTGCCAGCAGTTTTCTCTCGACAGGCCTTTATGGCTACACCTTC.

The rearrangement joins TRBV5-4 to TRBJ2-3; maybe TRBD1 (7 bases). This CDR3 spans 16 amino acids. The V end was cut by 4 bases, the J end by 5 bases, with 20 bases between. From germline, CDR1 is SGHNT and CDR2 YYREEE (reference sequence). CDR3 sequence reads: CASSPQGGDGKDTQYF. CDR3 DNA: TGTGCCAGCAGCCCCCAGGGGGGAGACGGTAAAGATACGCAGTATTTT.

J is TRBJ2-5 and V is TRBV5-4; 12 bases match TRBD1. CDR1 is SGHNT, CDR2 YYREEE, per germline (reference sequence). Unmatched junction bases numbered 5, after V lost 4 bases and J lost 4 bases. The CDR3 covers 15 residues. In nucleotides, the CDR3 is TGTGCCAGCAGCGGCGGGACAGGGGGCGTAGAGACCCAGTACTTC. Protein: CASSGGTGGVETQYF.

The rearrangement links TRBV19 to TRBJ2-7, with 7 positions matching TRBD2. The germline V gene encodes CDR1 LNHDA and CDR2 SQIVND (reference sequence). Trimming at V came to 4 bases and at J to 2 bases, leaving 5 bases not matched to a gene. The CDR3 has 14 residues. The CDR3 sequence is CASSSSGATYEQYF. DNA of the CDR3: TGTGCCAGTAGTAGCAGCGGGGCGACCTACGAGCAGTACTTC.